This T cell receptor (beta chain) is drawn from a study of T cell clonality in common variable immunodeficiency. This clone was detected many times. The CDR3 end is not reached by the read, which stops 3 residues before it; the germline J gene fills it in. With 5 bases clipped from V and 3 bases from J, the junction kept 12 bases outside the gene matches. Germline loops: CDR1 DFQATT, CDR2 SNEGSKA (reference sequence). The length of the CDR3 is 15 residues. Assay: immunoSEQ multiplex PCR; the TCRdb copy retains only in-frame clones and omits some. The repertoire consists of roughly 79,000 clones, none detected only once.

What was sequenced was peripheral blood mononuclear cells. This chain joins TRBV20-1 and TRBJ2-7, with 8 bases that match TRBD2. This sequence was found in a person between 18 and 75 years old in good health. The sequenced part of the CDR3 DNA is TGCAGTGCTGGGGGTGGTAGCGGGACCTTCTACGAG. Its protein is CSAGGGSGTFYE. The full-length CDR3 reads as CSAGGGSGTFYEQYF.